The 14 T cell receptor beta chains below were found in one sample sequenced in a study of CD8+CD57+ T cells in acquired aplastic anemia. For CDR3 and TCR beta VDJ profiling, genomic DNA was the template used. From the reads, TCRdb called clonotypes with MiXCR, one entry per CDR3 protein. The data contain about 160,000 distinct CDR3 sequences, 35% to 55% of them singletons. The sequencing sample was made of sorted CD4+, CD8+, or CD8+CD57+ T cells (not recorded which) from PBMCs. Source of these receptors: a human donor in good health.

There are many counts of this clonotype. The gene calls are TRBV10-2 and TRBJ1-1; weak D call: TRBD1 (6 bases). V dropped 8 bases and J dropped 1 base, with 11 bases sitting between them. CDR1 WSHSY and CDR2 SAAADI come from the germline V gene. The CDR3 is made up of 13 amino acids. DNA of the CDR3: TGCGCCAGCTCAGGGGCGGCGAACACTGAAGCTTTCTTT. This encodes CASSGAANTEAFF.

With regard to this clonotype: A much larger clone differs from this one at a single base, so this may be a read error. The gene calls are TRBV6-1 and TRBJ2-3; the D gene is possibly TRBD1 (7 bases). Germline V gene sequence: CDR1 MNHNS, CDR2 SASEGT. CDR3 size: 16 residues. V lost 8 bases, J lost 5 bases, and 23 bases lay in between. Here the CDR3 DNA reads TGTGCCAGCCTCAATCCAGGGGGAGGTGATCAAGATACGCAGTATTTT. This codes for CASLNPGGGDQDTQYF.

The CDR3 loop reads CSAHQDSYNEQFF. In nucleotides, the CDR3 is TGCAGTGCTCACCAGGACAGCTACAATGAGCAGTTCTTC. The chain has TRBV20-1 and TRBJ2-1, with a weak D call TRBD1 (6 bases). V was shortened by 5 bases and J by 3 bases, with 11 bases between the two germline ends. Looked up from germline, CDR1 is DFQATT and CDR2 is SNEGSKA (reference sequence). This CDR3 spans 13 amino acids.

This sequence joins TRBV20-1 and TRBJ2-7, with 9 positions matching TRBD1. V shed 6 bases, J shed 0 bases, and the junction held 3 bases outside the gene matches. This CDR3 is 13 amino acids long. Germline loops: CDR1 DFQATT, CDR2 SNEGSKA (reference sequence). CDR3: CSAGTGNSYEQYF. CDR3 nucleotides: TGCAGTGCGGGGACAGGGAACTCCTACGAGCAGTACTTC.

This clonotype appeared a single time. The chain couples TRBV13 to TRBJ1-6; TRBD1 might be the D (5 bases). This CDR3 contains 15 residues. CDR1 and CDR2 (germline): PRHDT, FYEKMQ (reference sequence). The ends were cut back, 4 bases at V and 10 bases at J, with 17 bases in the middle. CDR3 in DNA: TGTGCCAGCAGCTCTCCAGGGTTCGGGCGGTCACCCCTCCACTTT. Amino acids: CASSSPGFGRSPLHF.

In its sample, this clonotype was seen many times. This chain joins TRBV20-1 and TRBJ2-7; TRBD2 agrees at 10 bases. Germline V lookup: CDR1 DFQATT, CDR2 SNEGSKA (reference sequence). J was trimmed by 3 bases and V by 4 bases; bases with no gene match: 6. The CDR3 is 14 residues long. The CDR3 sequence is CSAKSSGSFYEQYF. CDR3 bases: TGCAGTGCTAAATCTAGCGGGAGTTTCTACGAGCAGTACTTC.

The chain is built from TRBV15 and TRBJ2-6; 12 positions match TRBD1. The CDR3 totals 19 residues. Trimming cost V 5 bases and J 3 bases; bases outside gene matches: 11. Germline CDR1 and CDR2: LNHNV and YYDKDF (reference sequence). The CDR3 region is CATSRVGGQGAYGANVLTF. The CDR3 DNA reads TGTGCCACCAGCCGGGTCGGGGGACAGGGGGCTTATGGGGCCAACGTCCTGACTTTC.

The chain employs TRBV10-2 and TRBJ1-1; 12 nucleotides agree with TRBD1. There are 15 residues in the CDR3. Losses at the gene ends were 8 bases for V and 2 bases for J; bases not matched to a gene: 6. From germline, CDR1 is WSHSY and CDR2 SAAADI. The CDR3 DNA reads TGCGCCAGCCGGGGACAGGGGGCGCGTAACACTGAAGCTTTCTTT. It codes for CASRGQGARNTEAFF.

This clonotype was counted many times. V is TRBV20-1 and J is TRBJ1-5, with D perhaps TRBD1 (5 bases). With 0 bases removed from V and 1 base from J, the gap between germline ends came to 10 bases. CDR3 length equals 15 residues. The germline V gene encodes CDR1 DFQATT and CDR2 SNEGSKA (reference sequence). The DNA for the CDR3 is TGCAGTGCTAGAGATTCGGGGGTAAGCAATCAGCCCCAGCATTTT. Amino acids: CSARDSGVSNQPQHF.

The rearrangement joins TRBV19 to TRBJ1-6; D unclear. In germline, CDR1 is LNHDA, CDR2 SQIVND (reference sequence). The ends were cut back, 4 bases at V and 8 bases at J, with 12 bases in the middle. CDR3 length: 14 residues. Here the CDR3 reads CASSNDGLYSPLHF. CDR3 nucleotides: TGTGCCAGTAGTAACGACGGACTCTATTCACCCCTCCACTTT.

The V gene is TRBV7-8, the J gene TRBJ2-3; D not certain. The germline V and J ends were trimmed by 5 bases and 2 bases, with 8 bases remaining between them. The V gene's germline CDR1 is SGHVS and CDR2 FQNEAQ. The CDR3 extends over 13 amino acids. The CDR3 here is CASSPSDTDTQYF. The CDR3 coding sequence is TGTGCCAGCAGCCCCTCAGACACAGATACGCAGTATTTT.

A few counts support this clonotype. The chain carries TRBV2 and TRBJ1-5; possibly TRBD1 for D (5 bases). The V end lost 6 bases, the J end lost 6 bases, and 15 bases lay between the germline ends. The CDR3 totals 14 residues. CDR1 is SNHLY and CDR2 is FYNNEI in the germline V gene. The CDR3 here is CASRTGDPGQPQHF. The CDR3 nucleotides are TGTGCCAGCAGGACGGGGGATCCAGGTCAGCCCCAGCATTTT.

The J gene is TRBJ2-2, the V gene TRBV9; D might be TRBD1 or TRBD2, each matching 5 bases. V was pared by 2 bases and J by 0 bases, with 14 bases between. The CDR3 runs to 17 residues. In germline, CDR1 is SGDLS, CDR2 YYNGEE. The CDR3, as DNA: TGTGCCAGCAGCGTTTTCTGGGACCCCTCGAACACCGGGGAGCTGTTTTTT. This translates into CASSVFWDPSNTGELFF. Drawing the rest from reference TRBV9 and TRBJ2-2, the complete variable domain is DSGVTQTPKHLITATGQRVTLRCSPRSGDLSVYWYQQSLDQGLQFLIQYYNGEERAKGNILERFSAQQFPDLHSELNLSSLELGDSALYFCASSVFWDPSNTGELFFGEGSRLTVL.

This rearrangement joins TRBV25-1 to TRBJ1-1; 8 bases match TRBD1. With 4 bases clipped from V and 4 bases from J, the junction kept 5 bases outside the gene matches. The CDR3 is made up of 14 amino acids. The germline V gene encodes CDR1 MGHDK and CDR2 SYGVNS. CDR3 region: CASSAGTGTTEAFF. Written as DNA, the CDR3 is TGTGCCAGCAGTGCCGGGACAGGAACCACTGAAGCTTTCTTT.